This T cell receptor beta chain comes out of a study of shared clonotypes between healthy human individuals (dated by TCRdb to about 2020). Regarding the study in general: The cohort included a few men and two women between 18 and 49 years of age. To increase sequencing depth and limit assay-specific biases, different laboratories used diverse techniques to prepare libraries and sequence TCR repertoires. Leukapheresis yielded between about 0.85 and 9 billion PBMCs per donor. For each donor, CD4 naive and CD4 memory were each run on three plates, CD8 naive on two plates, and CD8 memory on one plate. To estimate repertoire size and how much clonotype sharing occurs between individuals, the study deeply sequenced the blood TCR repertoires of roughly 5 healthy adults.

Healthy HIV-negative adults with no recently reported acute infections or vaccinations were included as donors. Every donor was a Caucasian adult living in Nashville, Tennessee, USA. CD4+ T cells were enriched by magnetic negative selection; naive cells were then positively selected on CD45RA, and the negative fraction formed the memory subset. Blood was obtained by leukapheresis, after which PBMCs were separated by Ficoll-Histopaque density gradient centrifugation and cryopreserved in liquid nitrogen vapor phase. Purity and quantity of every magnetically sorted T cell population were checked by analytical flow cytometry. Genomic DNA was isolated from each sorted fraction and quantified by UV absorbance on a Nanodrop 2000c. TCR CDR3 regions were amplified from genomic DNA by multiplex PCR using the deep immunoSEQ assay. Genomic DNA extracted from each cell subset was distributed evenly over all wells of several immunoSEQ 96-well plates, and each plate served as one replicate. For sorted subsets, each replicate PCR was loaded with around 220 ng genomic DNA, equivalent to 30,000 or so T cell genomes. Purified libraries were measured with a Qubit 3.0 fluorometer, size-checked on a Bioanalyzer 2100, and measured again with the KAPA Library Quantification kit. Every immunoSEQ 96-well plate was sequenced on a dedicated single-read 150-cycle Illumina NextSeq 550 flow cell. As for the authors' bioinformatics: The immunoSEQ output contained only junctional sequences without quality scores, so filtering could not match that applied to full-length reads. Sequences were annotated with PyIR, a Python wrapper for IgBLAST v1.9, and V/J genes and CDR3 were assigned using IMGT germline references. Reads with weak V/J assignments (E-value above 1e-6), missing CDR3, stop codons, out-of-frame junctions, or ambiguous translated residues were removed. V3J clonotypes were defined as sequences sharing an identical inferred V gene, J gene, and CDR3 amino acid sequence. The percentage overlap between two repertoires was calculated by dividing the number of shared unique clonotypes by the size of the smaller repertoire. Richness of each repertoire was evaluated using RTK rarefaction, the Chao1 estimator, and Recon v2.1 estimates of unobserved clonotypes. For all TCRbeta clonotypes obtained by the gDNA method from a few donors, generation probabilities were computed with OLGA. TCRdb took this table from immuneACCESS and kept in-frame rearrangements with V and J called. Such tables lack part of the clones; where checked against another copy, unresolved V genes explain under half of the gap, and the rest is unexplained. V and J calls and clone size are those listed in that table; D and trimming were worked out from the DNA. The sample table holds 850,000 to 1,200,000 clones, of which about 75% were seen once. The ten largest clones capture approximately 1.3% of the sample.

In the case of this clone: Its target antigen remains unknown. Base qualities were left out, and no much larger clone turns up one base away.

The paper's findings and limits, for the study overall: Around 5.4% of naive CD4, approximately 3.7% of naive CD8, roughly 2.5% of memory CD4, and roughly 0.4% of memory CD8 clonotypes were shared across several donors. Pairwise subsampling indicated that sequencing depth was expected to affect the degree of clonotype sharing among donors. Because the study included a small number of donors, the genetic and exposure-history diversity represented was limited. Even with the large sequencing depth, rarefaction of the sorted-subset datasets indicated that sequencing was incomplete. Higher generation probabilities were observed for clonotypes shared by all four sorted-subset donors than for non-shared clonotypes. Sampling was limited to blood, and TCR repertoires in tissue likely differ from TCR repertoires in blood. Larger estimated clonotype richness was generally found for naive subsets than for memory subsets.

V lost 6 bases and J lost 4 bases; the stretch between them is 15 bases long. The germline V gene (reference sequence) yields LNHDA for CDR1 and SQIVND for CDR2. Spanning cysteine to phenylalanine, the CDR3 consists of 15 amino acids. Only the CDR3 region is kept as DNA, spanning 45 bases read in frame from base 1. Source material: memory CD4+ T cells sorted from blood. Read against the paper, the sample's cell subset or site label means: CD45RA-negative fraction. This receptor chain uses TRBV19 and TRBJ2-2, and possibly TRBD1, on 6 matching bases. The TCR sequence derives from a man aged 18 to 30 in good health. The nucleotide sequence is TGTGCCAGTAGCGGACAGAGTTTTGCCACCGGGGAGCTGTTTTTT. Its translation reads: CASSGQSFATGELFF.